A selection of T cell receptor beta chains follows, all from one sample in a study of blood T cell repertoires in COVID-19. The method was immunoSEQ multiplex PCR; TCRdb's version includes in-frame clones alone and lacks a portion of them. Of a few hundred thousand clones listed, approximately 89% are singletons. The sequenced sample was peripheral blood. These receptors all stem from a woman aged 55-75 years with acute or convalescent COVID-19. CDR3s include the opening cysteine and the closing phenylalanine or tryptophan. A D gene is named only where the DNA matches it firmly. The listing skips clone size in some rows; elsewhere it reads once, few, many or a size class.

TRBV5-1	TRBD1	NA	TRBJ2-1	TGCGCCAGCAGCTTTAGAGACAGGGCGAATGAGCAGTTCTTC	CASSFRDRANEQFF
TRBV6-5	NA	NA	TRBJ1-6	TGTGCCAGCAGTTGGGCTGCGGGGGGTGGTAATTCACCCCTCCACTTT	CASSWAAGGGNSPLHF
TRBV13	NA	NA	TRBJ2-3	TGTGCCAGCAGCGCCAGGGGGGTTAGTCAAGTGAGCACAGATACGCAGTATTTT	CASSARGVSQVSTDTQYF
TRBV7-3	NA	NA	TRBJ1-6	TGTGCCAGCAGCGCCTACAGGGTCTTTCCCCTCCACTTT	CASSAYRVFPLHF
TRBV27	NA	NA	TRBJ2-3	TGTGCCAGCAGTCGGCAGGGGGGAAGGACAGATACGCAGTATTTT	CASSRQGGRTDTQYF
TRBV27	NA	NA	TRBJ1-1	TGTGCCAGCAGTTTATCCAGGGTAGGCACTGAAGCTTTCTTT	CASSLSRVGTEAFF
TRBV4-2	TRBD1	NA	TRBJ2-7	TGTGCCAGCAGCCAGAACCCGGACAGGGGTGCCTACGAGCAGTACTTC	CASSQNPDRGAYEQYF
TRBV4-3	NA	NA	TRBJ2-1	TGCGCCAGCAGCCAAGAATGGGTTAGTCGGGGTTACAATGAGCAGTTCTTC	CASSQEWVSRGYNEQFF
TRBV28	NA	NA	TRBJ2-5	TGTGCCAGCAGTTGGACAGAAGAGACCCAGTACTTC	CASSWTEETQYF
TRBV10-3	TRBD1	once	TRBJ1-3	TGTGCCATCAGTGAGGGAGACAGGGTCCGGGGAAACACCATATATTTT	CAISEGDRVRGNTIYF
TRBV3-1/TRBV3-2	NA	NA	TRBJ1-6	TGTGCCAGCAGAACCCAGGGTTCACCCCTCCACTTT	CASRTQGSPLHF
TRBV5-1	TRBD2	NA	TRBJ2-1	TGCGCCAGCAGCTTAGCGGGACCCTCCAATGAGCAGTTCTTC	CASSLAGPSNEQFF
TRBV3-1/TRBV3-2	NA	NA	TRBJ2-1	TGTGCCAGCAGCCAAGGGGCTCAAATCACCCGCTTTAATGAGCAGTTCTTC	CASSQGAQITRFNEQFF
TRBV28	TRBD2	once	TRBJ2-3	TGTGCCAGCAGTTCTTCTCGGACTAGAGATACGCAGTATTTT	CASSSSRTRDTQYF
TRBV4-2	NA	NA	TRBJ2-7	TGTGCCAGCAGCCATCCTAGGGGGAGAGGTTCGGACTACGAGCAGTACTTC	CASSHPRGRGSDYEQYF
TRBV6-5	NA	NA	TRBJ1-1	TGTGCCAGCAGCCGAGGTTGGGAAGCTTTCTTT	CASSRGWEAFF
TRBV7-2	TRBD1	few	TRBJ1-2	TGTGCCAGCAGCTCCCGGGACAGGGGGCTGGGCTATGGCTACACCTTC	CASSSRDRGLGYGYTF
TRBV19	NA	NA	TRBJ2-5	TGTGCCAGTAGTATTTTGGGCGACGAGACCCAGTACTTC	CASSILGDETQYF
TRBV5-6	NA	NA	TRBJ1-3	TGTGCCAGCAGCTTCATCGGCTCTGGAAACACCATATATTTT	CASSFIGSGNTIYF
TRBV28	NA	NA	TRBJ1-4	TGTGCCAGCAGTTTTCTCAGGGTGGATGAAAAACTGTTTTTT	CASSFLRVDEKLFF
TRBV5-5	NA	NA	TRBJ2-1	TGTGCCAGCAGCTTGGAAGGGAGCTCCTACAATGAGCAGTTCTTC	CASSLEGSSYNEQFF
TRBV28	NA	NA	TRBJ2-1	TGTGCCAGCAGTTTAGGAGCAGGGAGGCAGGGTGAGCAGTTCTTC	CASSLGAGRQGEQFF
TRBV7-8	TRBD2	NA	TRBJ2-1	TGTGCCAGCAGCCCGCGAGACGGGAGGGCCTACAATGAGCAGTTCTTC	CASSPRDGRAYNEQFF
TRBV5-7	NA	NA	TRBJ2-1	TGTGCCAGCAGCTTGGGTTTTATTTGGAGTGAGCAGTTCTTC	CASSLGFIWSEQFF
TRBV5-1	TRBD1	few	TRBJ1-1	TGCGCCAGCAGCCCTGGGACAGGGTTTTTTCAAGCTTTCTTT	CASSPGTGFFQAFF